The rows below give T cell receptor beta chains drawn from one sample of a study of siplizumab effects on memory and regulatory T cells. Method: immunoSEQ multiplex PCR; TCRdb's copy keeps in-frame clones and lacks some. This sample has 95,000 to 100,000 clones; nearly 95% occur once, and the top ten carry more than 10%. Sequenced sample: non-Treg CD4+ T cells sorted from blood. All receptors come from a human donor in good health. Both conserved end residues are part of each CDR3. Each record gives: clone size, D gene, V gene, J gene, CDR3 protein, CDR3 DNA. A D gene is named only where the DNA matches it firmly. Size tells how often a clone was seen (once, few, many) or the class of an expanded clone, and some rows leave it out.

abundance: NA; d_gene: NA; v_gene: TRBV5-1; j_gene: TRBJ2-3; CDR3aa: CASSFMGAHGSDTQYF; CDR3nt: TGCGCCAGCAGCTTTATGGGGGCGCATGGATCAGATACGCAGTATTTT
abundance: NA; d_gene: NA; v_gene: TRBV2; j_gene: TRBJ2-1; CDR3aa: CASSVGASTAEQFF; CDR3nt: TGTGCCAGCAGTGTAGGGGCTAGCACGGCTGAGCAGTTCTTC
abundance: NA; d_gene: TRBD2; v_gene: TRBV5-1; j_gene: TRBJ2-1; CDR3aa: CASSLTSGTDNEQFF; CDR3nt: TGCGCCAGCAGCTTGACTAGCGGAACCGACAATGAGCAGTTCTTC
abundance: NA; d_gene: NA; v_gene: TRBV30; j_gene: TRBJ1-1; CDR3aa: CAFHHRVYTEAFF; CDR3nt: TGTGCCTTCCATCATAGGGTGTACACTGAAGCTTTCTTT
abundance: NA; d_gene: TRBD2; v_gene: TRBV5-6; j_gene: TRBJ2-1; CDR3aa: CASSYTSGANEQFF; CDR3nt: TGTGCCAGCAGCTATACTAGCGGAGCTAATGAGCAGTTCTTC
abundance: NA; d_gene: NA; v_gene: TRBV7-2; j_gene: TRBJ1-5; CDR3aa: CASSRGVSNQPQHF; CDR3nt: TGTGCCAGCAGTCGGGGGGTGAGCAATCAGCCCCAGCATTTT
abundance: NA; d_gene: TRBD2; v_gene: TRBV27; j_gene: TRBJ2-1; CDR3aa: CASSLSYPLSGSSYNEQFF; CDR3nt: TGTGCCAGCAGTTTATCGTACCCTCTTAGCGGGAGCTCCTACAATGAGCAGTTCTTC
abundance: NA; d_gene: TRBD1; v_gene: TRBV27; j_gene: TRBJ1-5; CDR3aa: CASSGQGGNQPQHF; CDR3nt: TGTGCCAGCAGTGGTCAGGGGGGCAATCAGCCCCAGCATTTT
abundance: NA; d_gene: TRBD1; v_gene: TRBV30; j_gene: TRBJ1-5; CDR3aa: CAWRGDRDQPQHF; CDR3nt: TGTGCCTGGAGGGGGGACAGGGACCAGCCCCAGCATTTT
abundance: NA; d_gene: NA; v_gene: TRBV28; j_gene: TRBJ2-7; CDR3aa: CASSGSGPYEQYF; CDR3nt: TGTGCCAGCAGTGGATCAGGGCCCTACGAGCAGTACTTC
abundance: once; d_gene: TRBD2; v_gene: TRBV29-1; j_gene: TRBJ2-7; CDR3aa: CSAAGTNFGEQYF; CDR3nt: TGCAGCGCAGCCGGGACTAATTTCGGCGAGCAGTACTTC
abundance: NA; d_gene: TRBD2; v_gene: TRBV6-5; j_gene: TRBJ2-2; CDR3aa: CASSSTSRNTGELFF; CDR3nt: TGTGCCAGCAGCTCGACTAGCAGGAACACCGGGGAGCTGTTTTTT
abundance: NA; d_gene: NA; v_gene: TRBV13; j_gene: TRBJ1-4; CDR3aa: CASGRGSPSKKLFF; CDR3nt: TGTGCCAGCGGCCGGGGCTCCCCAAGTAAAAAACTGTTTTTT
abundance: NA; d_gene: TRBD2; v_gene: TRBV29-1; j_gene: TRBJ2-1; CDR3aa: CSAPAGGDEQFF; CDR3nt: TGCAGCGCCCCAGCGGGAGGAGATGAGCAGTTCTTC
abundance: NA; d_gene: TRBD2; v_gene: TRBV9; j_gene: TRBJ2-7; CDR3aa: CASSPTLVAGGSYEQYF; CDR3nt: TGTGCCAGCAGCCCTACCCTCGTAGCGGGAGGGTCCTACGAGCAGTACTTC
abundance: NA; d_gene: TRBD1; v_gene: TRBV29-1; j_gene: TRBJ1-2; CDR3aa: CSVAPHTTGSEGYTF; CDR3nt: TGCAGCGTTGCCCCCCATACGACAGGGTCGGAGGGCTACACCTTC
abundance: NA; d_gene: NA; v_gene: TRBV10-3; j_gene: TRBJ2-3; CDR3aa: CAISESLGRPTDTQYF; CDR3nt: TGTGCCATCAGTGAGTCGTTAGGCAGGCCTACGGATACGCAGTATTTT
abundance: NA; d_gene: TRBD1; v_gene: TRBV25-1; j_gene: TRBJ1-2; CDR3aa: CASSEYATGVGGYTF; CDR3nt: TGTGCCAGCAGTGAATATGCGACAGGGGTAGGAGGCTACACCTTC
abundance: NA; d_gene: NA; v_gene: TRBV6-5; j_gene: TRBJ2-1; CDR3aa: CASSYSAASSYNEQFF; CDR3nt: TGTGCCAGCAGTTACTCGGCAGCAAGCTCCTACAATGAGCAGTTCTTC
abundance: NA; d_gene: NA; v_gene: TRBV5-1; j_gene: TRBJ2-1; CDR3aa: CASSRGGGRSSYNEQFF; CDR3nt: TGCGCCAGCAGCCGAGGAGGCGGACGAAGCTCCTACAATGAGCAGTTCTTC
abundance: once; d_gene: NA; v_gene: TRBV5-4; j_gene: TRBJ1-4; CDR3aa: CASSNARGTNEKLFF; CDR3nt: TGTGCCAGCAGCAATGCCCGGGGCACTAATGAAAAACTGTTTTTT
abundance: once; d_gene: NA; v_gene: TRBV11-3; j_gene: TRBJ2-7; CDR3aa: CASSLRVDEQYF; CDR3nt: TGTGCCAGCAGCCTCCGTGTCGACGAGCAGTACTTC
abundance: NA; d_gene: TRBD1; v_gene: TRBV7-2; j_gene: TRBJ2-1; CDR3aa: CASSRDSSYNEQFF; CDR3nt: TGTGCCAGCAGCCGGGACAGCAGCTACAATGAGCAGTTCTTC
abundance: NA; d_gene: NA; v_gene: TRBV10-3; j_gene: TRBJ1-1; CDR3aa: CATSGFGTEAFF; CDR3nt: TGTGCCACCTCAGGGTTTGGGACTGAAGCTTTCTTT
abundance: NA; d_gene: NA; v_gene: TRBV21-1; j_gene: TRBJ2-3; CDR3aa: CASSPRGLAGGDTQYF; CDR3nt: TGTGCCAGCAGCCCACGGGGACTAGCGGGAGGAGATACGCAGTATTTT
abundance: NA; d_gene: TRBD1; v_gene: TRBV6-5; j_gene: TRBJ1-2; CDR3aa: CASSRTGDGYTF; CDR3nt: TGTGCCAGCAGTAGGACAGGGGATGGCTACACCTTC
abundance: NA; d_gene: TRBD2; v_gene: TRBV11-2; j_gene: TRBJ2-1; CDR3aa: CASSLSGSSYNEQFF; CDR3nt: TGTGCCAGCAGCCTTAGCGGGAGCTCCTACAATGAGCAGTTCTTC
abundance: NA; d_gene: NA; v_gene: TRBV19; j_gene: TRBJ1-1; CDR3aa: CASSPNGNTEAFF; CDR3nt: TGTGCCAGTAGTCCCAACGGGAACACTGAAGCTTTCTTT
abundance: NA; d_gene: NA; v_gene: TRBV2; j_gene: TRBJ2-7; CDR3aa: CAGGEAPSSYEQYF; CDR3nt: TGTGCCGGTGGTGAGGCCCCTAGCTCCTACGAGCAGTACTTC
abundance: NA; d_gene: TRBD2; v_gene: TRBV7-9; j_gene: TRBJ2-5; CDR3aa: CASSPRSFSGRAFAETQYF; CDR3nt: TGTGCCAGCAGCCCCCGGTCGTTTTCCGGGAGGGCCTTTGCCGAGACCCAGTACTTC
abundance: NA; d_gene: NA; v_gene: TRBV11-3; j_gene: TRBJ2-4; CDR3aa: CASSLDYGQGRNIQYF; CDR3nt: TGTGCCAGCAGCTTAGATTATGGCCAGGGGAGAAACATTCAGTACTTC
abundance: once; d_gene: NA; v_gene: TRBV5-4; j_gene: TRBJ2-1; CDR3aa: CASSSPRRRDTYNEQFF; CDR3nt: TGTGCCAGCAGCTCCCCCCGGAGGCGGGACACCTACAATGAGCAGTTCTTC
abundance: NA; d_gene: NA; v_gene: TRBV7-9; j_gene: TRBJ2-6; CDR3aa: CASSPRRESVANVLTF; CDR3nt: TGTGCCAGCAGCCCGAGGAGGGAATCAGTGGCCAACGTCCTGACTTTC
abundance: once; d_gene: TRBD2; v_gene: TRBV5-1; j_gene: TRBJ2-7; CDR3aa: CASSFTSGRFYEQYF; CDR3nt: TGCGCCAGCAGCTTCACTAGCGGGAGGTTCTACGAGCAGTACTTC
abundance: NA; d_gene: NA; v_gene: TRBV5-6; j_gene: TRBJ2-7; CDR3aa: CASSPIGSLYEQYF; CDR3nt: TGTGCCAGCAGCCCTATCGGGTCTTTATACGAGCAGTACTTC
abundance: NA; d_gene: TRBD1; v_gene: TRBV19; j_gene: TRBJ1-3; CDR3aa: CASSIAQGGIGNTIYF; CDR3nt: TGTGCCAGTAGTATTGCACAGGGGGGGATTGGAAACACCATATATTTT
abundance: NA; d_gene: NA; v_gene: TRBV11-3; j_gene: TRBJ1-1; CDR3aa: CASSLGAAGAAEAFF; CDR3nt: TGTGCCAGCAGCTTAGGCGCTGCTGGGGCGGCTGAAGCTTTCTTT
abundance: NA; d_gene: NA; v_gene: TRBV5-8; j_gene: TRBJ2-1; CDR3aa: CASSLVSSMGEQFF; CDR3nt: TGTGCCAGCAGCTTGGTTTCCAGCATGGGTGAGCAGTTCTTC
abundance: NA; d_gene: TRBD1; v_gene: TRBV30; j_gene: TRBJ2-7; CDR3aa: CAWRKGANHEQYF; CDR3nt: TGTGCCTGGAGAAAGGGGGCGAACCACGAGCAGTACTTC
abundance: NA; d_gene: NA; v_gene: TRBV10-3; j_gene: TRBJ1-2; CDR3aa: CAHRDLGGGYTF; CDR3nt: TGTGCCCACCGGGACTTGGGGGGCGGCTACACCTTC
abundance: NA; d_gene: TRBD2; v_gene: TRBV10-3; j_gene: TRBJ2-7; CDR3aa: CAISDQRDSYEQYF; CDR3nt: TGTGCCATCAGTGACCAGCGGGACTCCTACGAGCAGTACTTC
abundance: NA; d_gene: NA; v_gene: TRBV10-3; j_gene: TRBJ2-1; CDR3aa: CAITPGQTKGGEQFF; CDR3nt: TGTGCCATCACCCCAGGACAGACAAAGGGAGGTGAGCAGTTCTTC
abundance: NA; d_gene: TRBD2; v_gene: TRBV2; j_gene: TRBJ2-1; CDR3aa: CASSEEVGLAASSYNEQFF; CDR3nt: TGTGCCAGCAGTGAAGAGGTGGGACTAGCGGCTAGCTCCTACAATGAGCAGTTCTTC
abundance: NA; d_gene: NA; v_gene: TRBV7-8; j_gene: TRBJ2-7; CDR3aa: CASSLVGGTYEQYF; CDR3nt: TGTGCCAGCAGCTTAGTTGGCGGGACCTACGAGCAGTACTTC
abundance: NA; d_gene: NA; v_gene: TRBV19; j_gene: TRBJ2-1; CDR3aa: CASTGLSTYNEQFF; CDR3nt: TGTGCCAGTACGGGGTTATCCACCTACAATGAGCAGTTCTTC
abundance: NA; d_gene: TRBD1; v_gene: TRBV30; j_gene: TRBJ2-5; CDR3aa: CAWSVHRGRRETQYF; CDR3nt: TGTGCCTGGAGTGTACACAGGGGGCGCCGGGAGACCCAGTACTTC
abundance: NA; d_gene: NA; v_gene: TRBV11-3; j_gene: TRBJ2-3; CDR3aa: CASSLGGTTDTQYF; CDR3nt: TGTGCCAGCAGCTTAGGTGGGACCACAGATACGCAGTATTTT
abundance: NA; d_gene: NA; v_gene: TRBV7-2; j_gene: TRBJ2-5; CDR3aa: CASSLTGSPETQYF; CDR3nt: TGTGCCAGCAGCCTCACAGGGAGCCCAGAGACCCAGTACTTC
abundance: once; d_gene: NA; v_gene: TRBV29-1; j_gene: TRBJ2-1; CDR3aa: CSVGSIGEQFF; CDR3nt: TGCAGCGTTGGGAGCATCGGTGAGCAGTTCTTC
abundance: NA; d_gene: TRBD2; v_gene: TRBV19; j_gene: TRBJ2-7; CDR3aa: CASSIDGTSSREQYF; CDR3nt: TGTGCCAGTAGTATAGACGGGACTAGCTCTCGCGAGCAGTACTTC
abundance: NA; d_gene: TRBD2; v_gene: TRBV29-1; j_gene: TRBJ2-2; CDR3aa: CSGLIAGVHTGELFF; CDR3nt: TGCAGCGGTTTGATCGCGGGAGTCCACACCGGGGAGCTGTTTTTT
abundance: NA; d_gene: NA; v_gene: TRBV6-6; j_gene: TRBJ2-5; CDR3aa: CASSYSSGVFQETQYF; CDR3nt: TGTGCCAGCAGTTACTCTAGCGGAGTATTCCAAGAGACCCAGTACTTC
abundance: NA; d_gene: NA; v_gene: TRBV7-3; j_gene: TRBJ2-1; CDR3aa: CASSLRAASNFNEQFF; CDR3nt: TGTGCCAGCAGCTTAAGGGCCGCCTCGAACTTCAATGAGCAGTTCTTC
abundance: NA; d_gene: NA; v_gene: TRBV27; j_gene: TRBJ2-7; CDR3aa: CASRKGESSYEQYF; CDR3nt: TGTGCCAGCAGGAAGGGGGAGAGCTCCTACGAGCAGTACTTC
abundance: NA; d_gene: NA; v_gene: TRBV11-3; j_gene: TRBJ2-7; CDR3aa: CASSYGRTALSYEQYF; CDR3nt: TGTGCCAGCAGCTACGGACGGACCGCACTTTCCTACGAGCAGTACTTC